This TCR beta chain was identified in a study of T cells in narcolepsy. Points from the study as a whole: In some patient and control memory CD4+ samples, autoreactive clones were absent. Healthy controls reportedly lacked the autoreactive clonotypes serially found in patients' blood.

On this clone itself: Its antigen is currently unknown.

Method: immunoSEQ multiplex PCR; TCRdb's copy keeps in-frame clones and lacks some. This table has about 32,000 clones, roughly 77% appearing once. Germline CDR1 and CDR2: PRHDT and FYEKMQ (reference sequence). Trimming cost V 4 bases and J 6 bases, with 18 bases left between them. There are 15 residues in the CDR3. The origin of this receptor is a human donor with narcolepsy. The sequenced sample was CD45RA- memory CD4+ T cells from PBMCs. The chain recombines TRBV13 with TRBJ1-1, with a possible D match to TRBD1 (5 bases). The CDR3 nucleotides are TGTGCCAGCAGCTCAGTTTCACCCAGGGCCGCTGAAGCTTTCTTT. This translates into CASSSVSPRAAEAFF.